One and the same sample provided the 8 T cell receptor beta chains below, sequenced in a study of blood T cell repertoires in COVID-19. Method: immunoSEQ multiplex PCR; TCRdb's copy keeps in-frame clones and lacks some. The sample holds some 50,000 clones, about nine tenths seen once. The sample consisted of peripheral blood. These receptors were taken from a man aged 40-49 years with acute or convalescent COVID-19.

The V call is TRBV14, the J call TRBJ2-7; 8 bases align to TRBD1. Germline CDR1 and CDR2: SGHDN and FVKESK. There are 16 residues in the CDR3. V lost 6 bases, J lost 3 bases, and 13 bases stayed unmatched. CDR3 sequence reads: CASSYKLGQGSYEQYF. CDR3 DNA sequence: TGTGCCAGCAGTTACAAACTAGGACAGGGTAGCTACGAGCAGTACTTC.

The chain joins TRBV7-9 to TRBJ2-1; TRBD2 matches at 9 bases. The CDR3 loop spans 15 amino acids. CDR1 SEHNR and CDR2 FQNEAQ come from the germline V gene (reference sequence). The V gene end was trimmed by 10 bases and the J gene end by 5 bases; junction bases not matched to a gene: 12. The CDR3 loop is CATPKISGRNNEQFF. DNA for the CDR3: TGTGCCACCCCCAAAATTAGCGGGAGAAACAATGAGCAGTTCTTC.

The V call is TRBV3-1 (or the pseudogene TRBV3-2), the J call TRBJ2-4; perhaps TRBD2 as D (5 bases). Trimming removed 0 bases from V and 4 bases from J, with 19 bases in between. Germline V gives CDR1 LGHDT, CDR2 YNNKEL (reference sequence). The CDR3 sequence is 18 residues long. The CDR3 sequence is CASSQDHPAGMEKNIQYF. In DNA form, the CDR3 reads TGTGCCAGCAGCCAAGATCATCCGGCCGGGATGGAGAAAAACATTCAGTACTTC.

The CDR3 sequence is CASSFETSGSLNEQFF. The CDR3 bases are TGTGCCAGCAGCTTCGAGACTAGCGGGTCTCTCAATGAGCAGTTCTTC. This chain connects TRBV7-9 to TRBJ2-1; 10 positions match TRBD2. Losses at the gene ends were 3 bases for V and 6 bases for J; bases not matched to a gene: 8. Per the germline V gene, CDR1 is SEHNR and CDR2 is FQNEAQ (reference sequence). This CDR3 region has 16 residues.

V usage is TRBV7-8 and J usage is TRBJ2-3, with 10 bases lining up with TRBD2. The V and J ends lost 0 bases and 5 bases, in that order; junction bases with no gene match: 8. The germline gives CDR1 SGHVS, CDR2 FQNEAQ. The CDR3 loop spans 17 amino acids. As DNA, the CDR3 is TGTGCCAGCAGCTTAGCCCGAGCGGGAGGGCCTATAGATACGCAGTATTTT. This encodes CASSLARAGGPIDTQYF.

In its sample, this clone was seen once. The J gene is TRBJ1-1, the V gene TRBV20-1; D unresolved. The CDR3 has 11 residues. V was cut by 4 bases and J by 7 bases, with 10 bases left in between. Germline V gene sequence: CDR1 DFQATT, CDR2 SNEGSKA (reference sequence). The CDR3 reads CSAKRHNEAFF. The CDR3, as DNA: TGCAGTGCTAAACGACATAATGAAGCTTTCTTT.

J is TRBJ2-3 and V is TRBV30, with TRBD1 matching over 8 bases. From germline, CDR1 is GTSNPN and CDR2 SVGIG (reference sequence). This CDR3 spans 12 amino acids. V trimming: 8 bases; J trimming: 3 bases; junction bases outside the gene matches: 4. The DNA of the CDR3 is TGTGCCACAGACAGGGGTACAGATACGCAGTATTTT. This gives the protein CATDRGTDTQYF.

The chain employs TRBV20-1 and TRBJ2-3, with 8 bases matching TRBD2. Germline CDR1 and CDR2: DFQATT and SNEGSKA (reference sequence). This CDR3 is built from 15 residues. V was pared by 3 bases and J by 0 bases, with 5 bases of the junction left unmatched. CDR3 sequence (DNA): TGCAGTGCTAGTCGTCGGGAGGGAAGCACAGATACGCAGTATTTT. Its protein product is CSASRREGSTDTQYF.